One and the same sample provided the 30 T cell receptor beta chains below, sequenced in a study of PD-1 blockade in classical Hodgkin lymphoma. This table comes from immunoSEQ multiplex PCR, and its TCRdb copy is limited to in-frame clones, with some not included. Of more than 45,000 clones listed, 73% are singletons. Following autologous stem cell transplantation, relapse occurred in every patient, and exposure to brentuximab vedotin varied. The sequencing here drew on peripheral blood mononuclear cells (PBMCs), taken at baseline. The receptor source for this set is a human donor with classical Hodgkin lymphoma.

For this clone: An end of the junction differs from the germline gene, which may be a read error. V usage is TRBV7-9 and J usage is TRBJ2-7, with 9 bases identical to TRBD2. CDR1 is SEHNR and CDR2 is FQNEAQ in the germline V gene (reference sequence). The CDR3 length is 15 residues. The CDR3 nucleotides are TGTGCCAGCAGCCCTTGGGGGACTAGCTCCTTCGAGCAGTACTTC. It specifies CASSPWGTSSFEQYF.

The chain recombines TRBV7-9 with TRBJ2-3, with 9 bases aligning to TRBD2. Germline lookup yields CDR1 SEHNR and CDR2 FQNEAQ (reference sequence). V dropped 3 bases and J dropped 3; count of bases not matched to a gene: 13. This CDR3 region has 18 residues. This CDR3 is CASSLGRTSELKTDTQYF. The CDR3 DNA follows: TGTGCCAGCAGCTTGGGAAGGACTAGCGAACTTAAAACAGATACGCAGTATTTT.

The rearrangement links TRBV5-6 to TRBJ2-7; 9 nucleotides line up with TRBD2. CDR3 length: 16 amino acids. The germline V gene has CDR1 SGHDT and CDR2 YYEEEE. J was trimmed by 7 bases and V by 0 bases; bases with no gene match: 11. Written as DNA, the CDR3 is TGTGCCAGCAGCTTGGCCGGGCGGGAGGGCCTGAGGGAGCAGTACTTC. Translation: CASSLAGREGLREQYF.

This sequence joins TRBV6-1 and TRBJ1-1, with 9 bases fitting TRBD1. Germline assignment: CDR1 MNHNS and CDR2 SASEGT. The CDR3 spans 15 residues. J gave up 3 bases and V 9 bases, and 11 bases lay outside the gene matches. The CDR3 is CASRMTGGRDTEAFF. The DNA of the CDR3 is TGTGCCAGTCGGATGACAGGGGGAAGAGACACTGAAGCTTTCTTT.

V usage is TRBV27 and J usage is TRBJ1-2; weak D call: TRBD1 (6 bases). V was clipped by 6 bases and J by 7 bases, with 18 bases between them. The CDR3 consists of 14 residues. Germline V gene data show CDR1 as MNHEY and CDR2 as SMNVEV (reference sequence). The CDR3, as DNA: TGTGCCAGCAGCAAATTTCAGACAGGTTCTGGCTACACCTTC. Protein: CASSKFQTGSGYTF.

The chain joins TRBV29-1 to TRBJ1-1, with unresolved D. There are 14 residues in the CDR3. Trimming removed 4 bases at V and 1 base at J, with 13 bases between. CDR1 is SQVTM and CDR2 is ANQGSEA in the germline V gene. The CDR3 DNA sequence: TGCAGCGTTGCGCCTGGACGGGAGAACACTGAAGCTTTCTTT. Its translation: CSVAPGRENTEAFF.

The V and J genes are TRBV30 and TRBJ1-1; tentatively, D is TRBD1 (6 bases). Germline assignment: CDR1 GTSNPN and CDR2 SVGIG (reference sequence). This CDR3 is built from 14 residues. Trimming shortened V by 0 bases and J by 6 bases, and 14 bases separated the two germline ends. The DNA of the CDR3 is TGTGCCTGGAGTGTACGGGGGGGCGGCCCTGAAGCTTTCTTT. It translates to CAWSVRGGGPEAFF.

The gene calls are TRBV11-2 and TRBJ2-3; D call uncertain. V lost 7 bases to trimming and J lost 0 bases, with 14 bases between them. The CDR3 totals 15 residues. CDR1 and CDR2 from the germline V gene are SGHAT and FQNNGV. Here the CDR3 DNA reads TGTGCCAGCACCCTAGGTGGGGTTAGCACAGATACGCAGTATTTT. Translating gives CASTLGGVSTDTQYF.

V gene TRBV28 combines with J gene TRBJ1-1; D unresolved. Deletions cut 3 bases from V and 10 bases from J, with 12 bases between. The CDR3 contains 12 residues. The germline CDR1 and CDR2 sequences are MDHEN and SYDVKM. The CDR3 spells CASSLSSVGAFF. DNA for the CDR3: TGTGCCAGCAGTTTGTCCAGCGTTGGAGCTTTCTTT. Complete variable domain (other parts from reference TRBV28 and TRBJ1-1): DVKVTQSSRYLVKRTGEKVFLECVQDMDHENMFWYRQDPGLGLRLIYFSYDVKMKEKGDIPEGYSVSREKKERFSLILESASTNQTSMYLCASSLSSVGAFFGQGTRLTVV.

The sample holds a few counts of this clone. This chain uses TRBV7-9 with TRBJ2-1; D uncertain. This CDR3 is built from 13 residues. Trimming stripped 6 bases from V and 7 bases from J, with 13 bases between. Germline loops: CDR1 SEHNR, CDR2 FQNEAQ (reference sequence). CDR3 protein: CASSPPLGNEQFF. CDR3 DNA: TGTGCCAGCAGTCCACCCTTGGGGAATGAGCAGTTCTTC.

This clone was found a few times. The chain recombines TRBV30 with TRBJ1-2; D is possibly TRBD1 (5 bases). Trimming removed 2 bases at V and 6 bases at J, with 13 bases between. From germline, CDR1 is GTSNPN and CDR2 SVGIG (reference sequence). There are 13 residues in the CDR3. CDR3 in amino acids: CAWSLQVGNGYTF. The CDR3 DNA is TGTGCCTGGAGTTTACAGGTCGGGAATGGCTACACCTTC.

The chain couples TRBV28 to TRBJ2-3; 8 nucleotides agree with TRBD1. J was trimmed by 2 bases and V by 6 bases; bases with no gene match: 10. In germline, CDR1 is MDHEN, CDR2 SYDVKM. This CDR3 spans 16 amino acids. The CDR3 bases are TGTGCCAGCAGCACTTCAGGGGGCGGATACACAGATACGCAGTATTTT. Protein sequence: CASSTSGGGYTDTQYF.

This clone was picked up one time. The chain links TRBV10-3 to TRBJ1-2; no reliable D call. Trimming left V 3 bases short and J 4 bases short, with 9 bases between. Germline V lookup: CDR1 ENHRY, CDR2 SYGVKD. This CDR3 is 13 amino acids long. The CDR3 DNA is TGTGCCATCAGTGAAGAGGGCCCCTATGGCTACACCTTC. Amino acids: CAISEEGPYGYTF.

This chain connects TRBV4-1 to TRBJ1-2, with 7 nucleotides matching TRBD1. The CDR3 has 16 residues. Looked up from germline, CDR1 is MGHRA and CDR2 is YSYEKL. After removal of 2 bases from V and 2 bases from J, the junction contained 8 bases not matched to a gene. The CDR3 reads CASSQSSGTENYGYTF. CDR3 nucleotides: TGCGCCAGCAGCCAATCGTCCGGGACAGAGAACTATGGCTACACCTTC.

The DNA of the CDR3 is TGTGCCAGCAGCTTACCGGGCGGGGGGTATGGCTACACCTTC. It codes for CASSLPGGGYGYTF. The rearrangement uses TRBV11-2 and TRBJ1-2; D is perhaps TRBD1 (5 bases). The CDR3 covers 14 residues. V was clipped by 2 bases and J by 5 bases, with 12 bases between them. Germline V lookup: CDR1 SGHAT, CDR2 FQNNGV.

The chain carries TRBV9 and TRBJ1-4; D unclear. V was pared by 0 bases and J by 4 bases, with 10 bases between. Per germline, CDR1 SGDLS and CDR2 YYNGEE. This CDR3 has 15 amino acids. CDR3 DNA sequence: TGTGCCAGCAGCGTAGATTTGGACTTTAATGAAAAACTGTTTTTT. It yields the protein CASSVDLDFNEKLFF.

A few counts support this clone. The chain uses TRBV19 and TRBJ2-1; D remains ambiguous. Germline values: CDR1 LNHDA, CDR2 SQIVND (reference sequence). This CDR3 spans 11 amino acids. Trimming took off 1 base at V and 8 bases at J, with 3 bases between the two ends. CDR3 sequence reads: CASSIGDEQFF. The CDR3 DNA follows: TGTGCCAGTAGTATAGGGGATGAGCAGTTCTTC. The whole variable domain, filled in from reference TRBV19 and TRBJ2-1, reads DGGITQSPKYLFRKEGQNVTLSCEQNLNHDAMYWYRQDPGQGLRLIYYSQIVNDFQKGDIAEGYSVSREKKESFPLTVTSAQKNPTAFYLCASSIGDEQFFGPGTRLTVL.

The rearrangement links TRBV13 to TRBJ1-1; no firm D call. Deletions cut 5 bases from V and 5 bases from J, with 12 bases between. Germline loops: CDR1 PRHDT, CDR2 FYEKMQ (reference sequence). The CDR3 has 13 residues. In nucleotides, the CDR3 is TGTGCCAGCAGCCCTCAAATAAGGACTGAAGCTTTCTTT. It translates to CASSPQIRTEAFF.

The chain uses TRBV5-1 and TRBJ2-1; TRBD2 aligns across 13 bases. Germline trimming cut 4 bases from V and 8 bases from J; bases unmatched to any gene: 15. This CDR3 contains 18 residues. Germline assignment: CDR1 SGHRS and CDR2 YFSETQ. CDR3 DNA sequence: TGCGCCAGCAGCGTGGAGGGACTAGCGGGATCGGTGTCCCATGAGCAGTTCTTC. It codes for CASSVEGLAGSVSHEQFF.

The chain uses TRBV19 and TRBJ2-2; D is unclear. Trimming removed 9 bases from V and 1 base from J, with 12 bases in between. Germline V lookup: CDR1 LNHDA, CDR2 SQIVND (reference sequence). The CDR3 totals 14 residues. In nucleotides, the CDR3 is TGTGCCAGCAGGCGAACGTTGAACACCGGGGAGCTGTTTTTT. Protein: CASRRTLNTGELFF.

This clone was seen more than once but under ten times. V is TRBV27 and J is TRBJ2-2; the match to TRBD1 covers 9 bases. The CDR3 runs 17 residues. Germline V gives CDR1 MNHEY, CDR2 SMNVEV (reference sequence). The ends lost 6 bases at V and 5 bases at J; junction bases unmatched: 13. In DNA form, the CDR3 reads TGTGCCAGCAGCCAACCTCCCATGACAGGGGGAACCGGGGAGCTGTTTTTT. It yields the protein CASSQPPMTGGTGELFF.

The rearrangement joins TRBV5-1 to TRBJ1-4; 8 positions match TRBD1. Unmatched junction bases numbered 3, after V lost 1 base and J lost 1 base. The CDR3 is 16 residues long. Per the germline V gene, CDR1 is SGHRS and CDR2 is YFSETQ. Here the CDR3 reads CASSLQGALTNEKLFF. The CDR3 nucleotides are TGCGCCAGCAGCTTGCAGGGGGCATTAACTAATGAAAAACTGTTTTTT. The complete variable domain, with remaining parts taken from reference TRBV5-1 and TRBJ1-4, reads KAGVTQTPRYLIKTRGQQVTLSCSPISGHRSVSWYQQTPGQGLQFLFEYFSETQRNKGNFPGRFSGRQFSNSRSEMNVSTLELGDSALYLCASSLQGALTNEKLFFGSGTQLSVL.

The CDR3 DNA is TGTGCCAGCAGCTTATTGTCGATTGGTAGTGAAGCTTTCTTT. This codes for CASSLLSIGSEAFF. The chain has TRBV7-2 and TRBJ1-1; D ambiguous. Germline CDR1 SGHTA, CDR2 FQGNSA. The CDR3 runs 14 residues. The V end was cut by 2 bases, the J end by 7 bases, with 14 bases between.

V usage is TRBV28 and J usage is TRBJ1-2; perhaps TRBD1 as D (5 bases). Per the germline V gene, CDR1 is MDHEN and CDR2 is SYDVKM. CDR3 size: 14 residues. Trimming took off 6 bases at V and 3 bases at J, with 14 bases between the two ends. CDR3 loop: CASSPGGRDYGYTF. The CDR3 DNA sequence: TGTGCCAGCAGCCCTGGGGGACGGGACTATGGCTACACCTTC.

The rearrangement uses TRBV19 and TRBJ2-3; D might be TRBD1 or TRBD2, each matching 5 bases. CDR1 is LNHDA and CDR2 is SQIVND in the germline V gene (reference sequence). The CDR3 extends over 13 amino acids. Deletions cut 9 bases from V and 1 base from J, with 11 bases between. In DNA form, the CDR3 reads TGTGCCAGCTCTCTGGGGGGCACAGATACGCAGTATTTT. It translates to CASSLGGTDTQYF.

For this clone: The junction and the germline gene differ at one end; a read error may be behind it. CDR3 amino acids: CASSQVLATGSYEQYF. The CDR3 DNA is TGCGCCAGCAGTCAAGTTTTGGCCACAGGTTCTTACGAGCAGTACTTC. V is TRBV4-1 and J is TRBJ2-7; a weak D match, TRBD1 (5 bases). This CDR3 is built from 16 residues. Germline CDR1 MGHRA, CDR2 YSYEKL.

In DNA, the CDR3 is TGTGCCAGCAGCGCAAGAACCGGGACACTCAGTTCACCCCTCCACTTT. Translated, it gives CASSARTGTLSSPLHF. The rearrangement joins TRBV14 to TRBJ1-6; the D gene is possibly TRBD1 (6 bases). The CDR3 loop spans 16 amino acids. V lost 5 bases and J 9 bases, leaving 20 bases between the germline ends. Germline lookup yields CDR1 SGHDN and CDR2 FVKESK.

J is TRBJ1-4 and V is TRBV5-8, with D hard to call. The V gene lost 5 bases and the J gene lost 5 bases, with 10 bases spanning the gap. The germline CDR1 and CDR2 sequences are SGHTS and YDEGEE. The CDR3 contains 13 residues. The CDR3 DNA follows: TGTGCCAGCAGGCACGGCATCAATGAAAAACTGTTTTTT. Protein: CASRHGINEKLFF.

This clone is medium-sized by share. V and J are TRBV7-9 and TRBJ1-5; unclear D gene. CDR1 is SEHNR and CDR2 is FQNEAQ in the germline V gene (reference sequence). This CDR3 is built from 13 residues. Trimming stripped 5 bases from V and 2 bases from J, with 7 bases between. CDR3 sequence reads: CASSPAGNQPQHF. The CDR3 region has the DNA TGTGCCAGCAGCCCGGCGGGCAATCAGCCCCAGCATTTT.

This clone has just a few counts. The chain uses TRBV7-9 and TRBJ1-2; no firm D call. V lost 1 base and J lost 6, with 18 bases in between. This CDR3 spans 16 amino acids. Germline values: CDR1 SEHNR, CDR2 FQNEAQ (reference sequence). The CDR3 here is CASSLVWAGPSDGYTF. The CDR3, as DNA: TGTGCCAGCAGCTTAGTTTGGGCAGGCCCATCGGATGGCTACACCTTC.